The 4 T cell receptor beta chains presented below share a single source sample, sequenced in a study of cytomegalovirus exposure and HLA in healthy donors. PCR involved 60 Vbeta and 13 Jbeta primers. Profiled with immunoSEQ multiplex PCR; TCRdb holds only in-frame clones, not every one. The top ten clones hold more than 1% of a sample with roughly 150,000 clones, 65% to 85% of them seen once. The specimen was PBMCs. These receptors were taken from a boy under 10 years old in good health and CMV-seronegative.

The V and J genes are TRBV5-1 and TRBJ1-2; D is uncertain. The CDR3 is 12 residues long. V lost 2 bases, J lost 6 bases, and 8 bases lay in between. The germline gives CDR1 SGHRS, CDR2 YFSETQ. In DNA form, the CDR3 reads TGCGCCAGCAGCTTTGACGGGAATGGCTACACCTTC. The encoded protein is CASSFDGNGYTF.

V is TRBV19 and J is TRBJ2-7; perhaps TRBD1 as D (6 bases). Trimming removed 2 bases at V and 4 bases at J, with 12 bases between. This CDR3 is built from 14 residues. Germline V gene sequence: CDR1 LNHDA, CDR2 SQIVND (reference sequence). Here the CDR3 DNA reads TGTGCCAGTAGTATAACGACAGGCGCTTACGAGCAGTACTTC. Protein: CASSITTGAYEQYF.

This chain links TRBV7-2 with TRBJ1-1; D is unresolved. Trimming took 3 bases from V and 3 from J, leaving 11 bases between them. CDR3 size: 14 residues. Germline assignment: CDR1 SGHTA and CDR2 FQGNSA. This chain's CDR3 is CASSFAGADTEAFF. CDR3 bases: TGTGCCAGCAGCTTCGCTGGAGCGGACACTGAAGCTTTCTTT.

This clone was detected only once. The J gene is TRBJ2-7, the V gene TRBV2; 7 bases align to TRBD2. With 8 bases clipped from V and 0 bases from J, the junction kept 10 bases outside the gene matches. Germline CDR1 and CDR2: SNHLY and FYNNEI. The length of the CDR3 is 15 residues. This CDR3 reads CASLLRGSSSYEQYF. CDR3 bases: TGTGCCAGCCTCCTGCGGGGGTCGAGCTCCTACGAGCAGTACTTC.